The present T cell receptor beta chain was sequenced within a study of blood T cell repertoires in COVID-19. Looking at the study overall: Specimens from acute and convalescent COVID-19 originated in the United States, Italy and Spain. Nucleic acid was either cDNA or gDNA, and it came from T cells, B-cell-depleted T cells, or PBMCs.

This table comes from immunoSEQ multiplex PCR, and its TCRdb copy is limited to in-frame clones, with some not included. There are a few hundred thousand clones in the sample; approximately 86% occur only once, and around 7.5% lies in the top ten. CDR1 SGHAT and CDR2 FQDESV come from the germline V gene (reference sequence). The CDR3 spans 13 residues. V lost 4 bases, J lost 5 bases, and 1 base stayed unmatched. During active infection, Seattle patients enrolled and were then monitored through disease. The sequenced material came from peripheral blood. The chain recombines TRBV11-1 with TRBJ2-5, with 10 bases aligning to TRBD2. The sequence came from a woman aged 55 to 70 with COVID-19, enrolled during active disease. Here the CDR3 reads CASSSGLAETQYF. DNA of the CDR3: TGTGCCAGCAGCTCGGGACTAGCGGAGACCCAGTACTTC.